What follows describes a single T cell receptor beta chain. What it recognizes is unknown. This sample was included in a study of CD8+CD57+ T cells in acquired aplastic anemia. Overall study results and limits: Researchers reported that CD8+ Simpson's diversity was not significantly different in patients versus controls. Patients and controls had in common fewer than 30 CD8+ CDR3 sequences.

Using genomic DNA as the template, TCR beta VDJ and CDR3 profiling was carried out. TCRdb re-analysed the reads in MiXCR, keeping a single row per CDR3 protein. This table has 200,000 to 250,000 distinct CDR3 sequences, around half appearing once. Only patients with CD8+CD57+ cell expansion on flow cytometry were chosen for sequencing. Trimming at V came to 3 bases and at J to 4 bases, leaving 9 bases not matched to a gene. This CDR3 spans 15 amino acids. Germline assignment: CDR1 SEHNR and CDR2 FQNEAQ (reference sequence). The chain is built from TRBV7-9 and TRBJ2-7; 7 bases are shared with TRBD1. Sequencing was done on a sample of sorted CD4+, CD8+, or CD8+CD57+ T cells (not recorded which) from PBMCs. This sequence was found in a human donor with aplastic anemia. The CDR3 loop reads CASSFSDRFPYEQYF. The CDR3 DNA reads as TGTGCCAGCAGCTTCTCGGACAGGTTCCCGTACGAGCAGTACTTC.